This T cell receptor beta chain is drawn from a study of blood T cell repertoires in COVID-19. The CDR3 spans 13 residues. The germline V gene has CDR1 GTSNPN and CDR2 SVGIG (reference sequence). V was clipped by 0 bases and J by 9 bases, with 14 bases between them. Method: immunoSEQ multiplex PCR; TCRdb's copy keeps in-frame clones and lacks some. The sample includes approximately 310,000 clones, roughly 88% of them seen just once. Only a few counts were recorded for this clone. The TCR was taken from a man aged 30-40 years who had recovered from COVID-19. The sample taken for sequencing was PBMCs or T cells enriched from blood (not recorded which). V gene TRBV30 combines with J gene TRBJ1-2; the D is unclear. CDR3 loop: CAWSVDGGFSYTF. The CDR3 region has the DNA TGTGCCTGGAGTGTCGACGGAGGGTTTAGCTACACCTTC.